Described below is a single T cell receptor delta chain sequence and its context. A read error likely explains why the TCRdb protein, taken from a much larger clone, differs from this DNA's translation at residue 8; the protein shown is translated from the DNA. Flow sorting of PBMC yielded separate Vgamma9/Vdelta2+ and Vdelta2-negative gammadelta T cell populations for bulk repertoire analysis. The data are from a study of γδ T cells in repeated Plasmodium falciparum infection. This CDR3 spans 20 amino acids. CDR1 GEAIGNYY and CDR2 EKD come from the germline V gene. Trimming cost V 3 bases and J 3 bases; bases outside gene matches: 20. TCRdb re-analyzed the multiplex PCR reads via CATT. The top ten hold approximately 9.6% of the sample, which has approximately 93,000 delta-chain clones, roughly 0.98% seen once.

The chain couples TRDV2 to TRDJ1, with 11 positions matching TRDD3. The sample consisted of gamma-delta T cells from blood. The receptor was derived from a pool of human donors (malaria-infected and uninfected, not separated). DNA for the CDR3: TGTGCCTGTGACCCGCTTTATGCTACTGGGGGATATACTTCATCCGATAAACTCATCTTT. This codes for CACDPLYATGGYTSSDKLIF.